This T cell receptor (beta chain) was observed in a study of post-analysis software for immune sequencing data. Study-level information: As for disease course, relapsing-remitting, secondary progressive and progressive-relapsing multiple sclerosis were all included.

Study-level findings and limits: Comparison with controls showed significantly lower normalized Chao1 diversity in multiple sclerosis patients. Patients showed TRBV5-6, TRBV5-1 and TRBV20-1 among several TRBV segments more frequent than in controls. Strong co-clustering by F measure was evident for samples that had been prepared in the same batch.

Remarks on this clonotype: Its antigen is as yet unknown.

Trimming pared 7 bases from V and 2 bases from J, leaving 17 bases between. Germline V gene sequence: CDR1 SEHNR, CDR2 FQNEAQ (reference sequence). The CDR3 totals 16 residues. The library was made from cDNA and included unique molecular identifiers. TCRdb fed the PCR reads into MiXCR, producing one record per CDR3 protein. This table holds hundreds of thousands of distinct CDR3 sequences, about 32% found once. Sequenced: blood. The chain is built from TRBV7-9 and TRBJ2-2; TRBD1 might be the D (7 bases). The TCR was taken from a girl between 5 and 17 years old with multiple sclerosis. CDR3: CASIHRGLSNTGELFF. CDR3 DNA sequence: TGTGCCAGCATTCACAGGGGACTGTCAAACACCGGGGAGCTGTTTTTT.